The 31 T cell receptor beta chains given below trace back to one sample, sequenced in a study of T cells in Graves' hyperthyroidism and ophthalmopathy. Amplification of TCR beta CDR3 regions used RNA as the template. The TCR CDR3 first-round RT-PCR relied on the HTBI primer set. A single record per CDR3 protein comes from TCRdb applying MiXCR to the multiplex PCR reads. The table shows hundreds of thousands of distinct CDR3 sequences, with roughly 37% occurring only once. The sample comprised blood. The receptors originated from a man aged 18 to 29 with Graves' hyperthyroidism.

The chain is built from TRBV10-3 and TRBJ1-1, with D possibly being TRBD1 (6 bases). The V and J ends lost 1 base and 4 bases respectively, with 10 bases between them. The germline gives CDR1 ENHRY, CDR2 SYGVKD. The CDR3 is 14 residues long. CDR3 DNA sequence: TGTGCCATCAGTGAGTGGGGGGCGGGCACTGAAGCTTTCTTT. It specifies CAISEWGAGTEAFF.

This sequence joins TRBV6-5 and TRBJ2-5, with D possibly matching TRBD2 (5 bases). The germline V gene encodes CDR1 MNHEY and CDR2 SVGAGI. The length of the CDR3 is 16 residues. V gave up 4 bases and J gave up 4 bases, with 19 bases separating them. CDR3 region: CASSLVGGENSETQYF. CDR3 sequence (DNA): TGTGCCAGCAGTTTAGTTGGTGGGGAGAACTCAGAGACCCAGTACTTC.

This chain connects TRBV12-3 or TRBV12-4 to TRBJ1-1; no definite D call. The CDR3 extends over 14 amino acids. Trimming left V 6 bases short and J 11 bases short, with 22 bases between. This CDR3 is CASRVSAQSRQAFF. The CDR3, as DNA: TGTGCCAGCAGGGTCTCGGCACAGTCGCGCCAGGCTTTCTTT.

V gene TRBV6-1 combines with J gene TRBJ1-4; perhaps TRBD1 as D (6 bases). Germline lookup yields CDR1 MNHNS and CDR2 SASEGT. The CDR3 has 15 amino acids. V was pared by 1 base and J by 10 bases, with 16 bases between. The CDR3 DNA sequence: TGTGCCAGCAGTGAAGTGGGGGCGACCGGGGGAAAACTGTTTTTT. It yields the protein CASSEVGATGGKLFF.

This clonotype occurred a few times. The chain uses TRBV7-2 and TRBJ2-7; D unresolved. The CDR3 is 16 residues long. CDR1 is SGHTA, CDR2 FQGNSA, per germline. Trimming left V 4 bases short and J 4 bases short, with 20 bases between. The CDR3 region is CASSYDRPRLGYEQYF. In nucleotides, the CDR3 is TGTGCCAGCAGCTACGATCGTCCCCGATTGGGGTACGAGCAGTACTTC.

Comment on this clonotype: Its ends do not fully match the called genes, so a read error is possible. The gene calls are TRBV11-1 and TRBJ2-5; a weak D match, TRBD2 (7 bases). Germline-derived CDR1 and CDR2 are SGHAT and FQDESV (reference sequence). The CDR3 loop spans 15 amino acids. The CDR3 nucleotides read TGTACCAGCAGTTTCCGGGGGGCCGGCCAAGAGACCCAGTACTTC. Amino acids: CTSSFRGAGQETQYF.

The chain has TRBV29-1 and TRBJ2-5; 8 positions match TRBD1. Germline assignment: CDR1 SQVTM and CDR2 ANQGSEA. The CDR3 contains 13 residues. J gave up 2 bases and V 6 bases, and 5 bases lay outside the gene matches. The CDR3 sequence is CSVSQGAQETQYF. CDR3 coding DNA: TGCAGCGTAAGTCAGGGGGCACAAGAGACCCAGTACTTC.

There are many counts of this clonotype. The J gene is TRBJ2-7, the V gene TRBV10-1; 9 bases are shared with TRBD1. This CDR3 spans 14 amino acids. Germline CDR1 is WNHNN and CDR2 is SYGVQD (reference sequence). J lost 3 bases, V lost 0 bases, and 0 bases had no gene match. The CDR3 loop is CASSESTGGYEQYF. Here the CDR3 DNA reads TGCGCCAGCAGTGAGTCGACAGGGGGCTACGAGCAGTACTTC.

This clonotype occurred many times. The chain is built from TRBV20-1 and TRBJ2-7; the D gene is possibly TRBD1 (7 bases). CDR1 and CDR2 (germline): DFQATT, SNEGSKA (reference sequence). The CDR3 spans 14 residues. V dropped 5 bases and J dropped 1 base, with 15 bases sitting between them. The CDR3 DNA follows: TGCAGTGCTCCAGGGGCGGGACAGTCCTACGAGCAGTACTTC. Its protein is CSAPGAGQSYEQYF.

This clonotype was counted many times. The chain joins TRBV9 to TRBJ1-4; a weak D match, TRBD1 (6 bases). There are 13 residues in the CDR3. The V gene lost 4 bases and the J gene lost 8 bases, with 12 bases spanning the gap. Germline V CDR1 and CDR2: SGDLS, YYNGEE. This chain's CDR3 is CASSPRQAEKLFF. For the CDR3, the DNA is TGTGCCAGCAGCCCCCGACAGGCAGAAAAACTGTTTTTT.

This clonotype has only a few counts. The chain joins TRBV19 to TRBJ1-1; D remains unclear. The ends were cut back, 2 bases at V and 0 bases at J, with 13 bases in the middle. This CDR3 contains 16 residues. Germline CDR1 is LNHDA and CDR2 is SQIVND (reference sequence). CDR3 sequence reads: CASSIYEHGMNTEAFF. In DNA, the CDR3 is TGTGCCAGTAGTATATACGAACACGGCATGAACACTGAAGCTTTCTTT.

This chain joins TRBV6-6 and TRBJ1-1; D gene ambiguous. V was pared by 2 bases and J by 7 bases, with 14 bases between. The CDR3 extends over 14 amino acids. The germline V gene encodes CDR1 MNHNY and CDR2 SVGAGI (reference sequence). The CDR3 spells CASSYEGTLNEAFF. The CDR3, as DNA: TGTGCCAGCAGTTACGAGGGAACCCTAAATGAAGCTTTCTTT.

J is TRBJ2-5 and V is TRBV11-3, with D perhaps TRBD1 or TRBD2 (5 bases each). The V end lost 6 bases, the J end lost 5 bases, and 13 bases lay between the germline ends. The CDR3 sequence is 13 residues long. CDR1 and CDR2 from the germline V gene are SGHNT and YENEEA. CDR3 bases: TGTGCCAGCAGAGGGGACGTTGGGGAGACCCAGTACTTC. As protein: CASRGDVGETQYF.

This chain uses TRBV10-3 with TRBJ1-1, with unresolved D. The CDR3 sequence is 13 residues long. Trimming stripped 6 bases from V and 0 bases from J, with 8 bases between. Germline V gene data show CDR1 as ENHRY and CDR2 as SYGVKD. The CDR3 bases are TGTGCCATCAGGTCCACCCTGAACACTGAAGCTTTCTTT. Encoded protein: CAIRSTLNTEAFF.

The J gene is TRBJ2-7, the V gene TRBV25-1; 7 nucleotides match TRBD1. The CDR3 sequence is 16 residues long. The V gene end was trimmed by 6 bases and the J gene end by 3 bases; junction bases not matched to a gene: 14. Germline loops: CDR1 MGHDK, CDR2 SYGVNS. The CDR3 sequence is CASSSEPGTESYEQYF. The CDR3 DNA follows: TGTGCCAGCAGCTCCGAACCCGGGACAGAAAGCTACGAGCAGTACTTC.

In the case of this clonotype: A much larger clone is a single base away; this may be a read error. The chain recombines TRBV5-6 with TRBJ1-1; D remains unclear. Trimming shortened V by 3 bases and J by 0 bases, and 3 bases separated the two germline ends. This CDR3 has 12 amino acids. From germline, CDR1 is SGHDT and CDR2 YYEEEE. The CDR3 protein is CASSWMNTEAFF. DNA of the CDR3: TGTGCCAGCAGCTGGATGAACACTGAAGCTTTCTTT.

This clonotype has a handful of counts. This chain links TRBV3-1 with TRBJ1-1; no clear D gene. V lost 4 bases to trimming and J lost 7 bases, with 13 bases between them. The CDR3 is 13 residues long. Germline values: CDR1 LGHDT, CDR2 YNNKEL (reference sequence). The CDR3: CASSPPRSSEAFF. The CDR3 DNA follows: TGTGCCAGCAGCCCCCCTAGGAGTAGTGAAGCTTTCTTT.

The rearrangement joins TRBV2 to TRBJ1-2; 8 positions match TRBD1. V was pared by 5 bases and J by 4 bases, with 12 bases of the junction left unmatched. There are 16 residues in the CDR3. CDR1 is SNHLY, CDR2 FYNNEI, per germline. This CDR3 is CASSYSRTGFGYGYTF. The CDR3 DNA sequence: TGTGCCAGCAGTTACTCGAGGACAGGGTTTGGCTATGGCTACACCTTC.

Many counts were recorded for this clonotype. The V call is TRBV14, the J call TRBJ2-2; D might be TRBD1 or TRBD2, each matching 5 bases. The CDR3 totals 14 residues. The V and J ends lost 0 bases and 5 bases respectively, with 7 bases between them. CDR1 is SGHDN, CDR2 FVKESK, per germline. CDR3 nucleotide sequence: TGTGCCAGCAGCCAAGATTGGGGGACCGGGGAGCTGTTTTTT. This translates into CASSQDWGTGELFF.

This clonotype was seen a few times. The genes are TRBV4-1 and TRBJ2-6, with a possible D match to TRBD1 (5 bases). Germline V lookup: CDR1 MGHRA, CDR2 YSYEKL. With 0 bases removed from V and 8 bases from J, the gap between germline ends came to 17 bases. The CDR3 is 17 residues long. The CDR3 sequence is CASSQDSLSDTSNVLTF. The CDR3 DNA reads TGCGCCAGCAGCCAAGATTCGCTTTCGGACACGTCCAACGTCCTGACTTTC.

The chain has TRBV29-1 and TRBJ1-3; possible D gene TRBD1, 5 bases. This CDR3 region has 12 residues. The V end was cut by 8 bases, the J end by 3 bases, with 11 bases between. In germline, CDR1 is SQVTM, CDR2 ANQGSEA. CDR3 protein: CSSGGDGNTIYF. The CDR3 DNA follows: TGCAGCTCTGGGGGAGATGGAAACACCATATATTTT.

This clonotype was counted a few times. The V and J genes are TRBV12-3 or TRBV12-4 and TRBJ2-7; D is tentatively TRBD1 or TRBD2 (5 bases each). CDR3 length: 14 amino acids. V lost 1 base and J lost 3, with 10 bases in between. In nucleotides, the CDR3 is TGTGCCAGCAGTTTAGTGGGGGTCGGCTACGAGCAGTACTTC. Protein sequence: CASSLVGVGYEQYF.

Turning to this clonotype: A read error is possible here, since a much larger clone lies one base away. V and J are TRBV19 and TRBJ2-7; possibly TRBD2 for D (6 bases). The CDR3 contains 13 residues. Germline V gene data show CDR1 as LNHDA and CDR2 as SQIVND (reference sequence). CDR3 protein: CASSIGPDRERYF. In DNA, the CDR3 is TGTGCCAGTAGTATAGGACCGGACCGGGAGCGGTACTTC.

The rearrangement joins TRBV7-2 to TRBJ1-4; no definite D call. V lost 4 bases and J 2 bases, leaving 8 bases between the germline ends. The CDR3 spans 14 residues. In germline, CDR1 is SGHTA, CDR2 FQGNSA. The CDR3 sequence: CASSSAGTNEKLFF. CDR3 nucleotide sequence: TGTGCCAGCAGCTCGGCGGGGACTAATGAAAAACTGTTTTTT.

This clonotype was counted only a few times. The chain is built from TRBV2 and TRBJ2-2; a possible D gene is TRBD2 (5 bases). There are 16 residues in the CDR3. V lost 0 bases and J 1 base, leaving 9 bases between the germline ends. Germline lookup yields CDR1 SNHLY and CDR2 FYNNEI. For the CDR3, the DNA is TGTGCCAGCAGTGAAGCAGCGGCCCTGAACACCGGGGAGCTGTTTTTT. This sequence encodes CASSEAAALNTGELFF.

V usage is TRBV7-9 and J usage is TRBJ2-7, with TRBD1 as a possible D gene (6 bases). Germline CDR1 reads SEHNR; CDR2 reads FQNEAQ (reference sequence). This CDR3 has 15 amino acids. V lost 5 bases to trimming and J lost 2 bases, with 16 bases between them. The CDR3, as DNA: TGTGCCAGCAGCCTGGACAGCCCGACAACCTACGAGCAGTACTTC. This codes for CASSLDSPTTYEQYF.

Many counts were recorded for this clonotype. V and J are TRBV7-6 and TRBJ1-1; D is perhaps TRBD1 (6 bases). Germline values: CDR1 SGHVS, CDR2 FNYEAQ. The CDR3 extends over 15 amino acids. The V and J ends lost 3 bases and 3 bases respectively, with 14 bases between them. Written as DNA, the CDR3 is TGTGCCAGCAGCTTGGGACATTGGGGAGACACTGAAGCTTTCTTT. It encodes CASSLGHWGDTEAFF.

About this clonotype: A single base separates this from a much larger clone, so it may be a read error. The chain joins TRBV19 to TRBJ1-1; D may be TRBD1 (5 bases). This CDR3 is built from 14 residues. Germline CDR1 is LNHDA and CDR2 is SQIVND (reference sequence). The CDR3 nucleotides are TGTGCCAGTAAGTCAGACAGATGGACACTGGAGGCTTCCTTT. Protein: CASKSDRWTLEASF.

This clonotype has ten or more counts. J is TRBJ2-5 and V is TRBV5-1, with D possibly called TRBD1 or TRBD2 (5 bases each). The CDR3 has 14 amino acids. V lost 4 bases to trimming and J lost 2 bases, with 12 bases between them. Germline CDR1 and CDR2: SGHRS and YFSETQ. The CDR3 spells CASSDGTEQETQYF. As DNA, the CDR3 is TGCGCCAGCAGCGACGGGACCGAACAAGAGACCCAGTACTTC. The entire variable domain, with the rest obtained from reference TRBV5-1 and TRBJ2-5, is as follows: KAGVTQTPRYLIKTRGQQVTLSCSPISGHRSVSWYQQTPGQGLQFLFEYFSETQRNKGNFPGRFSGRQFSNSRSEMNVSTLELGDSALYLCASSDGTEQETQYFGPGTRLLVL.

The chain recombines TRBV19 with TRBJ2-7, with 9 bases matching TRBD1. The trim removed 8 bases at V and 4 bases at J, leaving 3 bases unmatched. The CDR3 is 12 residues long. Per the germline V gene, CDR1 is LNHDA and CDR2 is SQIVND (reference sequence). The CDR3 loop is CASAGTGYEQYF. CDR3 in DNA: TGTGCCAGTGCCGGGACAGGGTACGAGCAGTACTTC.

The chain employs TRBV20-1 and TRBJ1-1, with D hard to call. The CDR3 spans 12 residues. The germline CDR1 and CDR2 sequences are DFQATT and SNEGSKA (reference sequence). Trimming cost V 4 bases and J 6 bases, with 12 bases left between them. As DNA, the CDR3 is TGCAGTGCTATAATTCAGGTATCTGAAGCTTTCTTT. This sequence encodes CSAIIQVSEAFF.